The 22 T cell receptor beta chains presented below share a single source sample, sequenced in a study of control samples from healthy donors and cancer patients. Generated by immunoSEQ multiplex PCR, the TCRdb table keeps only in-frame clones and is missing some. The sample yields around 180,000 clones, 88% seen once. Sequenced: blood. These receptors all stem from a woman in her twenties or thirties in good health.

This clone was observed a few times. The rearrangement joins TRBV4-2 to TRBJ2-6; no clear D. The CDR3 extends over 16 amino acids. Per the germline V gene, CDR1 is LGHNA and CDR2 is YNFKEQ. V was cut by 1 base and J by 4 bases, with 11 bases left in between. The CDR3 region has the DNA TGTGCCAGCAGCCAAGTCTCCCAGGCCGGGGCCAACGTCCTGACTTTC. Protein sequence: CASSQVSQAGANVLTF.

The CDR3 sequence: CASSPVAGGTYEQYF. The CDR3 DNA reads TGTGCCAGCTCACCAGTCGCTGGCGGTACCTACGAGCAGTACTTC. The chain has TRBV18 and TRBJ2-7; no definite D call. V lost 2 bases to trimming and J lost 2 bases, with 13 bases between them. CDR3 length: 15 residues. In germline, CDR1 is KGHSH, CDR2 LQKENI.

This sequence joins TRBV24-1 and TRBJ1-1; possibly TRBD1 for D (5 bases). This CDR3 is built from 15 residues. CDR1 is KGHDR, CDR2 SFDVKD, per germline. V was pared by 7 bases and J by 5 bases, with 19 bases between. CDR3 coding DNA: TGTGCCACCAGGATGGGAGGGGCGCAGGGTACTGAAGCTTTCTTT. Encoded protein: CATRMGGAQGTEAFF.

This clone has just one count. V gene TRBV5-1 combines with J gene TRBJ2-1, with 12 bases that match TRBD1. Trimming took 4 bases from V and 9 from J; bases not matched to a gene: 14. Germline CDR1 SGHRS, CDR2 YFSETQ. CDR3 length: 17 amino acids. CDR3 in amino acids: CASSGTTGQGARSEQFF. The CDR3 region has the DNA TGCGCCAGCAGCGGAACCACGGGACAGGGGGCGCGGAGTGAGCAGTTCTTC.

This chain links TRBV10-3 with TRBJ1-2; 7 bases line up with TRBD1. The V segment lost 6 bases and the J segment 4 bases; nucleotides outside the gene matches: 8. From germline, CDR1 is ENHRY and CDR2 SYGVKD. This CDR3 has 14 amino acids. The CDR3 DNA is TGTGCCATCAGCTTACAGGGGCGCGCCTATGGCTACACCTTC. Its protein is CAISLQGRAYGYTF.

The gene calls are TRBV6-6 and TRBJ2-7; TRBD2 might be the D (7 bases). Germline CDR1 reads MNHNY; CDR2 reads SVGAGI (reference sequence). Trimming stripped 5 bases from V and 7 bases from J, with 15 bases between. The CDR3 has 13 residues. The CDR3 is CASSPRGAGEQYV. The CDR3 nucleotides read TGTGCCAGCAGTCCCCGGGGGGCGGGTGAGCAGTACGTC.

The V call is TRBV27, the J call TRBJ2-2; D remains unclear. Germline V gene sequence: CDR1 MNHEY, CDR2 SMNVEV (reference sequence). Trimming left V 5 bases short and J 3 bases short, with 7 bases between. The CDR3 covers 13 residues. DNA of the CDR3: TGTGCCAGCAGTCCTCTCTACACCGGGGAGCTGTTTTTT. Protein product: CASSPLYTGELFF.

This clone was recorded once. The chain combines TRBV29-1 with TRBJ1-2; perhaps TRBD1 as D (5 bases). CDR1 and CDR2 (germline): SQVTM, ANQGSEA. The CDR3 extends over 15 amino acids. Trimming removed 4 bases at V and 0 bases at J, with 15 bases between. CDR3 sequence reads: CSVVKSAGPNYGYTF. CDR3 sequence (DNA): TGCAGCGTTGTCAAGTCGGCAGGGCCTAACTATGGCTACACCTTC.

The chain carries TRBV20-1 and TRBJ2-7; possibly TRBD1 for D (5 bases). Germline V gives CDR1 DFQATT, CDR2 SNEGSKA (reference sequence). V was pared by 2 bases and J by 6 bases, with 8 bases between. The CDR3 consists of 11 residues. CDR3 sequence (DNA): TGCAGTGCTAGATCCAGGGCCGAGCAGTACTTC. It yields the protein CSARSRAEQYF.

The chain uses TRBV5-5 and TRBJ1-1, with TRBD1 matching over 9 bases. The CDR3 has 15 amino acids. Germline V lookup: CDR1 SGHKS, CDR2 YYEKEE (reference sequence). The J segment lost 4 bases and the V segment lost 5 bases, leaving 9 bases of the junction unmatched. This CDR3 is CASSYRGRGLTEAFF. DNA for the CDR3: TGTGCCAGCAGTTACAGGGGGCGCGGGCTCACTGAAGCTTTCTTT.

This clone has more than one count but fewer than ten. In DNA, the CDR3 is TGTGCCAGTAGTGGGTCGGTCGGGGAGCTGTTTTTT. Its translation is CASSGSVGELFF. This chain links TRBV19 with TRBJ2-2; D unresolved. In germline, CDR1 is LNHDA, CDR2 SQIVND (reference sequence). V gave up 5 bases and J gave up 7 bases, with 8 bases separating them. CDR3 length: 12 amino acids.

CDR3 coding DNA: TGTGCCAGCAGCTTAGGAGCGAGAGATGAGCAGTTCTTC. It codes for CASSLGARDEQFF. The chain carries TRBV7-9 and TRBJ2-1; D is uncertain. CDR3 length: 13 residues. Looked up from germline, CDR1 is SEHNR and CDR2 is FQNEAQ (reference sequence). The V and J ends lost 1 base and 8 bases respectively, with 9 bases between them.

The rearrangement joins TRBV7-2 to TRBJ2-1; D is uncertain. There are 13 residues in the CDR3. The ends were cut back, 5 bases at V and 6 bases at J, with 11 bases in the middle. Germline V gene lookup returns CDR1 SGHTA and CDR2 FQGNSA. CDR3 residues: CASSMRFLNEQFF. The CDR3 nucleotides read TGTGCCAGCAGCATGAGGTTCCTCAATGAGCAGTTCTTC.

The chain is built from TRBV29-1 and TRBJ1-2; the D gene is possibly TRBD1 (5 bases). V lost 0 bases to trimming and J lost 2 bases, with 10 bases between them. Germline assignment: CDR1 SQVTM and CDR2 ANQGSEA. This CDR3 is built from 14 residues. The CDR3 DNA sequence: TGCAGCGTTGAAGAAGGGGACCCCAACTATGGCTACACCTTC. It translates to CSVEEGDPNYGYTF. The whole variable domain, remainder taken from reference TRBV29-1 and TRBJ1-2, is SAVISQKPSRDICQRGTSLTIQCQVDSQVTMMFWYRQQPGQSLTLIATANQGSEATYESGFVIDKFPISRPNLTFSTLTVSNMSPEDSSIYLCSVEEGDPNYGYTFGSGTRLTVV.

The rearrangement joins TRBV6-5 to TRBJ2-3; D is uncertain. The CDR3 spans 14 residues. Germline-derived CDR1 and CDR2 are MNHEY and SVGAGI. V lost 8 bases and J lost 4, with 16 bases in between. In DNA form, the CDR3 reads TGTGCCAGCGGAACACGACCCGACGCAGATACGCAGTATTTT. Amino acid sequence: CASGTRPDADTQYF.

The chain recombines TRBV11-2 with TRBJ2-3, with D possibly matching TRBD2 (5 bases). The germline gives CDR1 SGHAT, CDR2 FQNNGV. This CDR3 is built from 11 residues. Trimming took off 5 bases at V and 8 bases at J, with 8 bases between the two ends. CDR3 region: CASSTSATQYF. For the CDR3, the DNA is TGTGCCAGCAGCACTAGTGCTACGCAGTATTTT.

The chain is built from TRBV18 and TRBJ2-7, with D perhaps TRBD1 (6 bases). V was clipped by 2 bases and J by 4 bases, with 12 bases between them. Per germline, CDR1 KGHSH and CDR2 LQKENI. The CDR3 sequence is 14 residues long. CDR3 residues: CASSPGGNSYEQYF. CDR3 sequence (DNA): TGTGCCAGCTCACCAGGGGGCAATTCTTACGAGCAGTACTTC.

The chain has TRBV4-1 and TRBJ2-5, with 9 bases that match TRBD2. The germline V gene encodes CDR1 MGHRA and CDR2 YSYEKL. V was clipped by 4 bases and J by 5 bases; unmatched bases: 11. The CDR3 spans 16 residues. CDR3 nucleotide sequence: TGCGCCAGCAGCCCATCCTGGTCGGGACTAGCTGAGACCCAGTACTTC. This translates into CASSPSWSGLAETQYF.

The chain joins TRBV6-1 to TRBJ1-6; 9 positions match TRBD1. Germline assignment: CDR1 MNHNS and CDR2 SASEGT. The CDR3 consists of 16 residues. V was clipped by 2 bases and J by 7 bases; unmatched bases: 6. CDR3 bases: TGTGCCAGCAGTGAAATGGGACAGGGAGTGAATTCACCCCTCCACTTT. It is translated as CASSEMGQGVNSPLHF.

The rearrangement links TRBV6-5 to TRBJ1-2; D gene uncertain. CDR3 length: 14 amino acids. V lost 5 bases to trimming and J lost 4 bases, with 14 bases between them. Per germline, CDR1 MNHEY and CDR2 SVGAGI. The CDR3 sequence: CASSPSQRVYGYTF. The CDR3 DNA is TGTGCCAGCAGTCCCTCCCAGAGGGTCTATGGCTACACCTTC.

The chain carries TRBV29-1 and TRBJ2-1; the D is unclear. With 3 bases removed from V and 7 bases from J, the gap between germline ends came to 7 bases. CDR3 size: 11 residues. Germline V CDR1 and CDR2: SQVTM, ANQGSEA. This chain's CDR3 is CSVDFGNEQFF. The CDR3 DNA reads TGCAGCGTTGATTTTGGGAATGAGCAGTTCTTC.

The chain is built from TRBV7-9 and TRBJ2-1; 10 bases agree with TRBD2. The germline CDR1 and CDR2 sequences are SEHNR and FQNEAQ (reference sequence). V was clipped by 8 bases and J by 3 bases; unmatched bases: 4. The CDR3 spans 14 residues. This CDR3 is CASGRTSGYNEQFF. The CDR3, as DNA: TGTGCCAGCGGCAGGACTAGCGGCTACAATGAGCAGTTCTTC.